This TCR beta chain comes out of a study of CD8 T cells in ankylosing spondylitis. Study-wide results and limits: About 8 highly homologous variants made up a TCR beta motif that seemed to typify ankylosing spondylitis blood.

As to this clonotype: Its antigen is not known.

For TCR beta, libraries came from quantitative 5'-RACE with molecular barcodes. MiXCR was run by TCRdb on the 5' RACE reads, yielding one entry per CDR3 protein. This sample has tens of thousands of distinct CDR3 sequences, with around 27% found just once. Specimen: blood, either unsorted or a sorted T cell fraction (not recorded which). The TCR was taken from a male donor with ankylosing spondylitis or in good health (not recorded which).

CDR3 DNA sequence: TGTGCCAGCAGAGAAAAAGATATGAACACTGAAGCTTTCTTT. Translating it yields CASREKDMNTEAFF. The chain uses TRBV7-9 and TRBJ1-1; D not resolved. The CDR3 is made up of 14 amino acids. Germline V gene lookup returns CDR1 SEHNR and CDR2 FQNEAQ (reference sequence). Deletions cut 6 bases from V and 0 bases from J, with 11 bases between. Complete variable domain (other parts from reference TRBV7-9 and TRBJ1-1): DTGVSQNPRHKITKRGQNVTFRCDPISEHNRLYWYRQTLGQGPEFLTYFQNEAQLEKSRLLSDRFSAERPKGSFSTLEIQRTEQGDSAMYLCASREKDMNTEAFFGQGTRLTVV.